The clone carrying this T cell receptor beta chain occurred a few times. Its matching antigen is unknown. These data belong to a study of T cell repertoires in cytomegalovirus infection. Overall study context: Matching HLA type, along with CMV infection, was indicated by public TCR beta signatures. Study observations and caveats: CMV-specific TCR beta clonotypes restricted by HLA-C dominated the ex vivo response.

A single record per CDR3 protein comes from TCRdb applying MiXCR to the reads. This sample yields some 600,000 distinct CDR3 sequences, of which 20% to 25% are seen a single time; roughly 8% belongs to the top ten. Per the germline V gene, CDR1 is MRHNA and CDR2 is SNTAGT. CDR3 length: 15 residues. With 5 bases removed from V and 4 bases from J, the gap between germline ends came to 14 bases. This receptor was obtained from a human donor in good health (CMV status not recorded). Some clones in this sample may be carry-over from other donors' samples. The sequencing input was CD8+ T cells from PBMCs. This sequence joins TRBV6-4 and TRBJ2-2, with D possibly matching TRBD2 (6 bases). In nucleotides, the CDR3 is TGTGCCAGCAGTCCCCGGGGGACCTTCACCGGGGAGCTGTTTTTT. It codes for CASSPRGTFTGELFF.